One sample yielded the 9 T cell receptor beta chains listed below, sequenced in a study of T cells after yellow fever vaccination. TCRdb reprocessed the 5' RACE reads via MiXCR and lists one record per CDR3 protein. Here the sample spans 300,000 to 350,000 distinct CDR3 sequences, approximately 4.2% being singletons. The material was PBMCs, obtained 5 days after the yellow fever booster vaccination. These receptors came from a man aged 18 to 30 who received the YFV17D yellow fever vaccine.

The CDR3 is CASSIGGMTEAFF. As DNA, the CDR3 is TGTGCCAGTAGTATCGGGGGGATGACTGAAGCTTTCTTT. The chain combines TRBV19 with TRBJ1-1, with D perhaps matching TRBD1 (5 bases). Germline-derived CDR1 and CDR2 are LNHDA and SQIVND (reference sequence). The CDR3 extends over 13 amino acids. Trimming left V 3 bases short and J 5 bases short, with 10 bases between.

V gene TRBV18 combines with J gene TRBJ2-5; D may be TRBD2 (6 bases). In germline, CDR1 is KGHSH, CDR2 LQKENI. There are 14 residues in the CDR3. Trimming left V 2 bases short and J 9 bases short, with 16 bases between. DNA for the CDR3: TGTGCCAGCTCACCAGGGGGGACCTGGTCTGCCCAGTACTTC. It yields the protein CASSPGGTWSAQYF.

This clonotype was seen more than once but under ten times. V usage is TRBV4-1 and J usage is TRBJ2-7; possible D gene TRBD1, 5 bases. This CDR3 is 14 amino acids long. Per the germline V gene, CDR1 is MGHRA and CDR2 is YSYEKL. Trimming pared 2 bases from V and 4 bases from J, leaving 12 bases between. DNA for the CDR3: TGCGCCAGCAGCCAAAGGGGTAAGGGGTACGAGCAGTACTTC. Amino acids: CASSQRGKGYEQYF.

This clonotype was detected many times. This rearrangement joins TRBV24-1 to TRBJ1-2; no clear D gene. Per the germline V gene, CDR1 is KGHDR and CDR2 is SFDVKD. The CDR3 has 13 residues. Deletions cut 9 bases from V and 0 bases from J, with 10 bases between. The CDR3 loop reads CATSHGANYGYTF. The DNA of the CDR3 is TGTGCCACCTCCCATGGAGCTAACTATGGCTACACCTTC.

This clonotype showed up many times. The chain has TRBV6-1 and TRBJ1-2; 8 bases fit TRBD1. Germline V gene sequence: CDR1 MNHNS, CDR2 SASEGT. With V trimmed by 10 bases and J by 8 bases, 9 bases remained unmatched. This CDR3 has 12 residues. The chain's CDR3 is CATDGQGRGYTF. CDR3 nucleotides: TGTGCCACGGACGGACAGGGTCGGGGCTACACCTTC.

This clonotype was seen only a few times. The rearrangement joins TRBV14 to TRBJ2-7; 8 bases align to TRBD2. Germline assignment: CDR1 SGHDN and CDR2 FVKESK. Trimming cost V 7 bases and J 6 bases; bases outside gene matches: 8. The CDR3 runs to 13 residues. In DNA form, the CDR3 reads TGTGCCAGCAACCCCGGGAGGGGGGCCGAGCAGTACTTC. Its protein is CASNPGRGAEQYF.

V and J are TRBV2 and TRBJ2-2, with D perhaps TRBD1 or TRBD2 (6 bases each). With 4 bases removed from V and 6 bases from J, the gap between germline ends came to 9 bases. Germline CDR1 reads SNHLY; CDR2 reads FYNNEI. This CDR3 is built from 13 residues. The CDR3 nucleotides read TGTGCCAGCAGTGTTAGGGGGGCCGGGGAGCTGTTTTTT. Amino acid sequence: CASSVRGAGELFF.

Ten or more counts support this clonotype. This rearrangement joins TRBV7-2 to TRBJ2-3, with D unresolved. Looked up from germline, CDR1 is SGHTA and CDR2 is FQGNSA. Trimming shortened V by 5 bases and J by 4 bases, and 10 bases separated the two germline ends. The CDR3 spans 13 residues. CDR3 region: CASSPRWSDTQYF. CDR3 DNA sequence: TGTGCCAGCAGCCCCCGGTGGTCAGATACGCAGTATTTT.

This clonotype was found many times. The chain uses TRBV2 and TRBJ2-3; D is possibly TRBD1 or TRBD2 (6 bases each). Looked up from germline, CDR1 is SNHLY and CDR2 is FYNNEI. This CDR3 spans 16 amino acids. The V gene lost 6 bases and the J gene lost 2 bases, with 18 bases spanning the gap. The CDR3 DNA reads TGTGCCAGCAGCCTATCTTCGGGGGCCTACACAGATACGCAGTATTTT. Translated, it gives CASSLSSGAYTDTQYF.